A single sample gave rise to the 8 T cell receptor beta chains below, sequenced in a study of T cells in Graves' hyperthyroidism and ophthalmopathy (dated by TCRdb to the late 2010s). The library relied on multiplex PCR. These reads were obtained on an Illumina HiSeq 2000. The TCR beta CDR3 regions were amplified from RNA transcripts. The first round of RT-PCR for the TCR CDR3 was performed with the HTBI primer set and the Qiagen OneStep RT-PCR kit. The public sequencing data were trimmed at Q25 with fastp and processed into clonotypes with MiXCR by TCRdb, which kept only in-frame beta chains. Rows with one shared CDR3 protein collapse into an entry with the most common genes and DNA. The sample records under 400,000 distinct CDR3 sequences, about 12% of which are singletons. About 9.1% of the sample is taken by the ten largest. Sequencing was performed on blood. All receptors derive from a woman aged 18-30 years with Graves' hyperthyroidism.

With respect to this clonotype: A read error is possible here, since a much larger clone lies one base away. V and J are TRBV12-3 or TRBV12-4 and TRBJ2-2; D not certain. This CDR3 spans 16 amino acids. CDR3 DNA sequence: TGTGCCCGCAGTCTGCTGATGGGCTCGCAAACCGGGGAGCTGTTTTTT. Translated, it gives CARSLLMGSQTGELFF.

The chain employs TRBV11-1 and TRBJ2-5; 9 nucleotides align to TRBD2. The germline gives CDR1 SGHAT, CDR2 FQDESV (reference sequence). The ends lost 2 bases at V and 6 bases at J; junction bases unmatched: 7. This CDR3 is 15 amino acids long. The CDR3 reads CASSLKVASGKTQYF. CDR3 sequence (DNA): TGTGCCAGCAGCTTAAAAGTCGCTAGCGGGAAGACCCAGTACTTC.

This clonotype was counted many times. The chain is built from TRBV28 and TRBJ2-3, with D possibly matching TRBD2 (6 bases). Germline V CDR1 and CDR2: MDHEN, SYDVKM. V lost 3 bases and J lost 2, with 9 bases in between. The CDR3 loop spans 14 amino acids. CDR3 residues: CASSFGGTTDTQYF. The CDR3 region has the DNA TGTGCCAGCAGTTTCGGGGGTACCACAGATACGCAGTATTTT.

This clonotype was detected many times. V and J are TRBV20-1 and TRBJ1-1; 7 nucleotides line up with TRBD1. V was clipped by 4 bases and J by 0 bases; unmatched bases: 5. The CDR3 sequence is 14 residues long. Germline CDR1 is DFQATT and CDR2 is SNEGSKA (reference sequence). CDR3 coding DNA: TGCAGTGCTAACCAAGGGACAGTGAACACTGAAGCTTTCTTT. It is translated as CSANQGTVNTEAFF.

The chain employs TRBV20-1 and TRBJ1-5, with unresolved D. Germline values: CDR1 DFQATT, CDR2 SNEGSKA (reference sequence). The length of the CDR3 is 15 residues. V was trimmed by 6 bases and J by 5 bases, leaving 20 bases between them. Here the CDR3 DNA reads TGCAGTGCCCCAAGTGGGTACAGCAAATATCAGCCCCAGCATTTT. Residues: CSAPSGYSKYQPQHF.

As for this clonotype: A much more abundant neighbour one base away suggests this may be a read error. This chain connects TRBV7-2 to TRBJ1-1, with 7 bases that match TRBD1. The CDR3 extends over 13 amino acids. Germline V CDR1 and CDR2: SGHTA, FQGNSA. V lost 6 bases, J lost 5 bases, and 6 bases stayed unmatched. This CDR3 reads CASRTTGRTEAFF. In DNA, the CDR3 is TGTGCCAGCAGGACGACAGGGAGAACTGAAGCTTTCTTT. Combining the CDR3 with reference TRBV7-2 and TRBJ1-1 gives the whole variable domain GAGVSQSPSNKVTEKGKDVELRCDPISGHTALYWYRQSLGQGLEFLIYFQGNSAPDKSGLPSDRFSAERTGGSVSTLTIQRTQQEDSAVYLCASRTTGRTEAFFGQGTRLTVV.

This clonotype was observed many times. The chain employs TRBV11-2 and TRBJ2-2; D ambiguous. Trimming cost V 2 bases and J 4 bases, with 11 bases left between them. The CDR3 covers 15 residues. CDR1 and CDR2 (germline): SGHAT, FQNNGV. Here the CDR3 DNA reads TGTGCCAGCAGCTTATTACGATTAGGCACCGGGGAGCTGTTTTTT. Amino acid sequence: CASSLLRLGTGELFF.

In its sample, this clonotype was seen many times. CDR3 nucleotide sequence: TGTGCCAGCAGGAGTCAGTCACAAAACACTGAAGCTTTCTTT. Translation: CASRSQSQNTEAFF. The chain couples TRBV6-1 to TRBJ1-1; unclear D gene. The V end was cut by 6 bases, the J end by 2 bases, with 13 bases between. The CDR3 has 14 amino acids. Per the germline V gene, CDR1 is MNHNS and CDR2 is SASEGT.